Below are 3 T cell receptor beta chains sequenced from a single sample in a study of cytomegalovirus exposure and HLA in healthy donors. 60 Vbeta and 13 Jbeta primers were used in PCR. Using immunoSEQ multiplex PCR, the repertoire was profiled, and TCRdb retains in-frame clones only, with some absent. The sample lists 95,000 to 150,000 clones, approximately 70% seen once, with 1.5% to 1.9% in the top ten. Sample: PBMCs. These receptors all come from a man younger than 35 in good health and CMV-seronegative.

This clone was seen only a few times. V and J are TRBV18 and TRBJ1-3; no firm D call. The CDR3 runs to 15 residues. Germline V gene sequence: CDR1 KGHSH, CDR2 LQKENI. V lost 1 base to trimming and J lost 3 bases, with 10 bases between them. This CDR3 is CASSPLAQDGNTIYF. In DNA, the CDR3 is TGTGCCAGCTCACCACTCGCCCAGGATGGAAACACCATATATTTT.

V is TRBV28 and J is TRBJ1-2; D is perhaps TRBD1 (5 bases). This CDR3 region has 13 residues. V dropped 6 bases and J dropped 7 bases, with 15 bases sitting between them. CDR1 and CDR2 (germline): MDHEN, SYDVKM. The CDR3 DNA reads as TGTGCCAGCAGCCTGGGAGGGGTGGGTGGCTACACCTTC. Translated: CASSLGGVGGYTF.

V usage is TRBV12-5 and J usage is TRBJ1-2; D possibly corresponds to TRBD1 (5 bases). V lost 3 bases, J lost 5 bases, and 16 bases lay in between. Germline V CDR1 and CDR2: LGHNT, FRNRAP. There are 15 residues in the CDR3. DNA of the CDR3: TGTGCTAGTGGTTTAGTACAGGCCAGCATATATGGCTACACCTTC. The encoded protein is CASGLVQASIYGYTF.